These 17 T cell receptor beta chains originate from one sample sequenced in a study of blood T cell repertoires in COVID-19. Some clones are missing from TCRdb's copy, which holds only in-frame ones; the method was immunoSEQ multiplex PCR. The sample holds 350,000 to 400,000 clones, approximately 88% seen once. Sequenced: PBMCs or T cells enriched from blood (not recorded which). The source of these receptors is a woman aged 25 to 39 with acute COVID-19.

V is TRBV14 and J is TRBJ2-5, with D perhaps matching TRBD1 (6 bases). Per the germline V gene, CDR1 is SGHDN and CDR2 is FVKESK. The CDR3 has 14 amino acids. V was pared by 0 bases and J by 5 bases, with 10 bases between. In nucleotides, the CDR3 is TGTGCCAGCAGCCAAGATCCCAGGGGTGAGACCCAGTACTTC. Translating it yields CASSQDPRGETQYF.

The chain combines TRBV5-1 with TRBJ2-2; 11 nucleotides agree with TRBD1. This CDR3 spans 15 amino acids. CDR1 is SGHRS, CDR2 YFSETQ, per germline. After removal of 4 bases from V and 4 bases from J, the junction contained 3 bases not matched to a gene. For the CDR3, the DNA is TGCGCCAGCAGCACGGGACAGGGGGTCACCGGGGAGCTGTTTTTT. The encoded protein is CASSTGQGVTGELFF.

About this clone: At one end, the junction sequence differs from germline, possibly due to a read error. This CDR3 reads CASSLEGQAKEKLFF. The CDR3 DNA reads TGCGCCAGCAGCCTAGAGGGACAGGCTAAGGAAAAACTGTTTTTT. The chain has TRBV4-3 and TRBJ1-4; 8 bases are shared with TRBD1. The CDR3 runs to 15 residues. Germline V gene sequence: CDR1 LGHNA, CDR2 YSLEER.

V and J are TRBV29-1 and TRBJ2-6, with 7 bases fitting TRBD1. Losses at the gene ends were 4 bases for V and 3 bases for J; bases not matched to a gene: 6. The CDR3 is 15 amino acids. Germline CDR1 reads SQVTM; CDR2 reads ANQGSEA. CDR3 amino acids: CSVVGGAGGANVLTF. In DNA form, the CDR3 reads TGCAGCGTTGTAGGGGGCGCGGGTGGGGCCAACGTCCTGACTTTC. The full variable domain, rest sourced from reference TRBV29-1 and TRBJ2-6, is SAVISQKPSRDICQRGTSLTIQCQVDSQVTMMFWYRQQPGQSLTLIATANQGSEATYESGFVIDKFPISRPNLTFSTLTVSNMSPEDSSIYLCSVVGGAGGANVLTFGAGSRLTVL.

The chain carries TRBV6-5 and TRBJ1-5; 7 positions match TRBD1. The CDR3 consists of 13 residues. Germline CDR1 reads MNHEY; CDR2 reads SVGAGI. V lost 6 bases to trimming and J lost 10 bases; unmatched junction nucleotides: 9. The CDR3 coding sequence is TGTGCCAGCAGAGTGGCAGGGGGTACTCCCCAGCATTTT. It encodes CASRVAGGTPQHF.

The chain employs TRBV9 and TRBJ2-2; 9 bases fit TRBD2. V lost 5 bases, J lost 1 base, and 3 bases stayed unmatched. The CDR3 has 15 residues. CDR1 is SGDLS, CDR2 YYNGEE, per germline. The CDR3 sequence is CASSIAGENTGELFF. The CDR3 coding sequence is TGTGCCAGCAGTATAGCGGGGGAGAACACCGGGGAGCTGTTTTTT.

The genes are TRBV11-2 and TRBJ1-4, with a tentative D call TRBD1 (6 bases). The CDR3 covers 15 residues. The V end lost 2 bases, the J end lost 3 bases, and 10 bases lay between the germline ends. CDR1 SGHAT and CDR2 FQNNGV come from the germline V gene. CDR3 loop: CASSLMGGPNEKLFF. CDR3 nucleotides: TGTGCCAGCAGCTTAATGGGGGGGCCTAATGAAAAACTGTTTTTT.

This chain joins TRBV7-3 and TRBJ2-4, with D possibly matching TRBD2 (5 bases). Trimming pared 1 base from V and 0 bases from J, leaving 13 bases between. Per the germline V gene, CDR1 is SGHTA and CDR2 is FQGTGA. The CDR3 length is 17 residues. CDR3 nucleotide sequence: TGTGCCAGCAGCTTAAGCCGGACTGAGCTAGCCAAAAACATTCAGTACTTC. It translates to CASSLSRTELAKNIQYF.

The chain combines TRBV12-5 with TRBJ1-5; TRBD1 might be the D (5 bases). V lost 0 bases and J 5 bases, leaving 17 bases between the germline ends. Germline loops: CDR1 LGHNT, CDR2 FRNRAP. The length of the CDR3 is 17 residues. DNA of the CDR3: TGTGCTAGTGGTTTGGTAGGGGAGGGGAGGATCGATCAGCCCCAGCATTTT. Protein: CASGLVGEGRIDQPQHF.

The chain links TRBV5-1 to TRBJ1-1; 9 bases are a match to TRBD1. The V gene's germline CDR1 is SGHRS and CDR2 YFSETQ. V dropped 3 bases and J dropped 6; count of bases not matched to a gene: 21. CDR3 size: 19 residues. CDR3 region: CASSSNRGQGSRRSAEAFF. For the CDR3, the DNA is TGCGCCAGCAGCTCTAACCGGGGACAGGGTAGCCGACGAAGCGCTGAAGCTTTCTTT.

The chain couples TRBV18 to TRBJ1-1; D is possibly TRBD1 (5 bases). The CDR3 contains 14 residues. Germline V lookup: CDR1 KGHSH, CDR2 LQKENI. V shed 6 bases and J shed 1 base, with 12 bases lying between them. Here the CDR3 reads CASSQGNSNTEAFF. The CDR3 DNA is TGTGCCAGCTCCCAGGGTAACTCGAACACTGAAGCTTTCTTT.

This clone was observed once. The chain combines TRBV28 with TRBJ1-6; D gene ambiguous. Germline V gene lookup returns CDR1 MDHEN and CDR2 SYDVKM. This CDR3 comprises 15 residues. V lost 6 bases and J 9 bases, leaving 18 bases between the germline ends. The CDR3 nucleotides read TGTGCCAGCAGACCGCACCCGGACTCAGGTTCACCCCTCCACTTT. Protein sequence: CASRPHPDSGSPLHF.

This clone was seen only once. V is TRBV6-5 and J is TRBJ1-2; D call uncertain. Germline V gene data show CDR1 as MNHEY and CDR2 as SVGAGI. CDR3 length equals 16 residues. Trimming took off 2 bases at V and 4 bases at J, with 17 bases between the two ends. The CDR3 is CASSYTRPRGGYGYTF. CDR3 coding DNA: TGTGCCAGCAGTTACACTCGCCCCCGAGGAGGCTATGGCTACACCTTC.

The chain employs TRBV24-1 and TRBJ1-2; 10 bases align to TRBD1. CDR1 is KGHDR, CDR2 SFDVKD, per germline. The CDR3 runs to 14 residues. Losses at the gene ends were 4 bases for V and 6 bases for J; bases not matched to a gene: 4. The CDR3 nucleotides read TGTGCCACCAGTGACTCGACAGGGGGCCATGGCTACACCTTC. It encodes CATSDSTGGHGYTF.

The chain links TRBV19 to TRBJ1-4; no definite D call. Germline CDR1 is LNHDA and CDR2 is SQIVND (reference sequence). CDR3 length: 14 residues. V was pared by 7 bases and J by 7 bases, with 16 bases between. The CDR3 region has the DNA TGTGCCAGTACCGCAGCGTCTTCGGGTGAAAAACTGTTTTTT. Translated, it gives CASTAASSGEKLFF.

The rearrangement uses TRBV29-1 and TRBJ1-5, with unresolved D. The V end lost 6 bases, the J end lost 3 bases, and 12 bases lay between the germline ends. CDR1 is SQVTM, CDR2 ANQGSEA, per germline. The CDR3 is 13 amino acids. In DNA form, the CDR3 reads TGCAGCGTGCGGGTGGGTCCCAATCAGCCCCAGCATTTT. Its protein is CSVRVGPNQPQHF.

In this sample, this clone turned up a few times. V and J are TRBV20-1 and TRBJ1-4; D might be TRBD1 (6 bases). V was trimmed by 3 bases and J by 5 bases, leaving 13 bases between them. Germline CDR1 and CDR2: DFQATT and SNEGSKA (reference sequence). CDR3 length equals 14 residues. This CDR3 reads CSASSRRGNEKLFF. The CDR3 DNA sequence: TGCAGTGCTAGTTCCCGCAGGGGAAATGAAAAACTGTTTTTT.